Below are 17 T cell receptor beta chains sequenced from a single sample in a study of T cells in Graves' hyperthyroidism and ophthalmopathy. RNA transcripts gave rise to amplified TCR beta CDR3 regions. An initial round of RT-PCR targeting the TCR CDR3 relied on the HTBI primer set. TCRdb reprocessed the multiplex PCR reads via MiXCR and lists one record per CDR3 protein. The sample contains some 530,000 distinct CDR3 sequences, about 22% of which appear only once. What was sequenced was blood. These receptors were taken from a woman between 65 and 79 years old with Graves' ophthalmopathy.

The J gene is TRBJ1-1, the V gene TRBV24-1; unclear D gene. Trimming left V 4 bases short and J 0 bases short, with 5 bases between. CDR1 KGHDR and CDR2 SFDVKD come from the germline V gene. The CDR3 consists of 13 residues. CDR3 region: CATSDWMNTEAFF. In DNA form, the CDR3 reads TGTGCCACCAGTGACTGGATGAACACTGAAGCTTTCTTT.

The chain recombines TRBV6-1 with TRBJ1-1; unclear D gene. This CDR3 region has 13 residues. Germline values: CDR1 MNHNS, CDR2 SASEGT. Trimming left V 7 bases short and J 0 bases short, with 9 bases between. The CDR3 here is CASTSSMNTEAFF. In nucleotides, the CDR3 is TGTGCCAGCACCTCTTCAATGAACACTGAAGCTTTCTTT.

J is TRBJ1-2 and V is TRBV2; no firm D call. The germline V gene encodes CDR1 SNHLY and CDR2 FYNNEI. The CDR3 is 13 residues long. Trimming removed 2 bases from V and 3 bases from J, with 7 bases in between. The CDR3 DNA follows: TGTGCCAGCAGTGAACAGAGATACTATGGCTACACCTTC. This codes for CASSEQRYYGYTF.

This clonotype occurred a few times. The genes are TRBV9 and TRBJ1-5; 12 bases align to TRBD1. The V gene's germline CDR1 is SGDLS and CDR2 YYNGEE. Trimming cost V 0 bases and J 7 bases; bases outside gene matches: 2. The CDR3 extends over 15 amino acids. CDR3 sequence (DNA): TGTGCCAGCAGCGTAGGGGACAGGGGGCCCCAGCCCCAGCATTTT. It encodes CASSVGDRGPQPQHF.

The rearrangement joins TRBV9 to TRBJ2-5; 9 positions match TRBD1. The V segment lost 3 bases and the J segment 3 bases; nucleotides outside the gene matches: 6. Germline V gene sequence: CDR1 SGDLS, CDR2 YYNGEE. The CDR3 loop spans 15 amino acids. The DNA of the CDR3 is TGTGCCAGCAGCGCCGGGACAGGGTGGGAAGAGACCCAGTACTTC. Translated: CASSAGTGWEETQYF.

The DNA of the CDR3 is TGTGCCAGCAGCCCAACTAGCGGGGAGAAGCAAGAGACCCAGTACTTC. Amino acid sequence: CASSPTSGEKQETQYF. The V gene is TRBV13, the J gene TRBJ2-5, with 10 bases identical to TRBD2. The V gene's germline CDR1 is PRHDT and CDR2 FYEKMQ (reference sequence). This CDR3 has 16 residues. Trimming removed 5 bases from V and 2 bases from J; junction bases left unmatched: 8.

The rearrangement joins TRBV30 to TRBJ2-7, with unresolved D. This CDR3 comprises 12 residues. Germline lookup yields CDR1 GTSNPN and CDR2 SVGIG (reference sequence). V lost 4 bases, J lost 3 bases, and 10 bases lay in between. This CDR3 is CAWKGSLYEQYF. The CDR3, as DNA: TGTGCCTGGAAGGGAAGCCTCTACGAGCAGTACTTC.

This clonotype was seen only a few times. The CDR3: CAISEKGGSTGELFF. DNA for the CDR3: TGTGCCATCAGTGAGAAGGGGGGTAGCACCGGGGAGCTGTTTTTT. The chain links TRBV10-3 to TRBJ2-2; D may be TRBD1 or TRBD2 (6 bases each). CDR1 and CDR2 from the germline V gene are ENHRY and SYGVKD. V lost 2 bases, J lost 4 bases, and 11 bases lay in between. The CDR3 is made up of 15 amino acids.

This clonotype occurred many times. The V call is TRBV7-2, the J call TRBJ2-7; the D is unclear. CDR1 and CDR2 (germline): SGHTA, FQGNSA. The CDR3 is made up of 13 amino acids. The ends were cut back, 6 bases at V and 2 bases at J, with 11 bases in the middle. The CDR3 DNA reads TGTGCCAGCAGTACACCGGTGACCTACGAGCAGTACTTC. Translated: CASSTPVTYEQYF. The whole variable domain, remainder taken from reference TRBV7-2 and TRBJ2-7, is GAGVSQSPSNKVTEKGKDVELRCDPISGHTALYWYRQSLGQGLEFLIYFQGNSAPDKSGLPSDRFSAERTGGSVSTLTIQRTQQEDSAVYLCASSTPVTYEQYFGPGTRLTVT.

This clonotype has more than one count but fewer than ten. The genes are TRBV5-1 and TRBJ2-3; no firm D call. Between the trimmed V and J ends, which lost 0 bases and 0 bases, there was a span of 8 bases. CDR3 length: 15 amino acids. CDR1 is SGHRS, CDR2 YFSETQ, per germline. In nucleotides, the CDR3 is TGCGCCAGCAGCTTGGGGCCCCTTAGCACAGATACGCAGTATTTT. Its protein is CASSLGPLSTDTQYF.

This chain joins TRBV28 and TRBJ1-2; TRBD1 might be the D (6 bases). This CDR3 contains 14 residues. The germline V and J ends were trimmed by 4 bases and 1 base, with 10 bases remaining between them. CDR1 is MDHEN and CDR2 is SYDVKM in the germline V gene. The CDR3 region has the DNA TGTGCCAGCAGTTCGGGGGCTAATAACTATGGCTACACCTTC. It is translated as CASSSGANNYGYTF.

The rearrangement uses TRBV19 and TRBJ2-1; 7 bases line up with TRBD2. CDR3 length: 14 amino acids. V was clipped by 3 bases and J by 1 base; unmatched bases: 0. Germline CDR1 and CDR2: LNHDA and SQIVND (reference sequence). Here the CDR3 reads CASSISGSYNEQFF. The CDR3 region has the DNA TGTGCCAGTAGTATTAGCGGGTCCTACAATGAGCAGTTCTTC. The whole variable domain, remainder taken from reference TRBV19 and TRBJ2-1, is DGGITQSPKYLFRKEGQNVTLSCEQNLNHDAMYWYRQDPGQGLRLIYYSQIVNDFQKGDIAEGYSVSREKKESFPLTVTSAQKNPTAFYLCASSISGSYNEQFFGPGTRLTVL.

The CDR3 coding sequence is TGTGCCAGCAGCTTAGCGGGCAGTAGCTACTTC. This codes for CASSLAGSSYF. The chain employs TRBV7-9 and TRBJ2-7; unclear D gene. This CDR3 is 11 amino acids long. The germline V gene has CDR1 SEHNR and CDR2 FQNEAQ (reference sequence). Trimming cost V 0 bases and J 13 bases, with 10 bases left between them.

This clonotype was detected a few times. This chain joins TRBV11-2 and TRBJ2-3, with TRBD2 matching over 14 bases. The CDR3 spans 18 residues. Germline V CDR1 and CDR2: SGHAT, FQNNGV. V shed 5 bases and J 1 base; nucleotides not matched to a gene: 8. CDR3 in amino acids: CASSVGLGLAGGTDTQYF. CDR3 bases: TGTGCCAGCAGCGTAGGCTTGGGACTAGCGGGAGGCACAGATACGCAGTATTTT.

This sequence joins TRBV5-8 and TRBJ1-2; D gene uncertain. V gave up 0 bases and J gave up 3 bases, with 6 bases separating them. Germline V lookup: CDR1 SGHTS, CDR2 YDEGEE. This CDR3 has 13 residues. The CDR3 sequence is CASSLGRYYGYTF. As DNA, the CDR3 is TGTGCCAGCAGCTTGGGCCGATACTATGGCTACACCTTC.

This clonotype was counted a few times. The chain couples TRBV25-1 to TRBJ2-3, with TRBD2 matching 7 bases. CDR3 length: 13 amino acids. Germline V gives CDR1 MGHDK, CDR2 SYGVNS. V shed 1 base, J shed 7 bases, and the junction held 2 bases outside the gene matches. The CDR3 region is CASSEWGGNTQYF. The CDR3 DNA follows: TGTGCCAGCAGTGAATGGGGGGGAAATACGCAGTATTTT.

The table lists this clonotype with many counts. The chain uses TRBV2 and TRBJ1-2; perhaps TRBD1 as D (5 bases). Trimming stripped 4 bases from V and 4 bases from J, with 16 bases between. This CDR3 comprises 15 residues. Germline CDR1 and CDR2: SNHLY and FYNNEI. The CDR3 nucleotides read TGTGCCAGCAGTGTACGGCGGGACGAGGTCTATGGCTACACCTTC. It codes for CASSVRRDEVYGYTF.